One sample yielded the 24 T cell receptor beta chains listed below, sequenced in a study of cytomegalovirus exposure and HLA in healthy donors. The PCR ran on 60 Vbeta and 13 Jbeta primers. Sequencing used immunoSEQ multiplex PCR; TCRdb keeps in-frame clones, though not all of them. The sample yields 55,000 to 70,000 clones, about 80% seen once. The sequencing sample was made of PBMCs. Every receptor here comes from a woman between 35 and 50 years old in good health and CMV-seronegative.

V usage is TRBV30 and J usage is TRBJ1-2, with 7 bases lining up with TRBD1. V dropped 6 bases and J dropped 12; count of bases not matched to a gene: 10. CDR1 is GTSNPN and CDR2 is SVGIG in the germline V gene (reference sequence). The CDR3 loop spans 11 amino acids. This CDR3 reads CACPRKGGHTF. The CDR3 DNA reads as TGTGCCTGCCCGAGGAAAGGGGGCCACACCTTC.

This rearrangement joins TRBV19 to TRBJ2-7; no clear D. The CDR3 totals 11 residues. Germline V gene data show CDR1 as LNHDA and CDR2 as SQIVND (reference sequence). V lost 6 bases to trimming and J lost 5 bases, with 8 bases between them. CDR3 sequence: CASRDLDEQYF. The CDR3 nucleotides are TGTGCCAGTAGGGATCTAGACGAGCAGTACTTC.

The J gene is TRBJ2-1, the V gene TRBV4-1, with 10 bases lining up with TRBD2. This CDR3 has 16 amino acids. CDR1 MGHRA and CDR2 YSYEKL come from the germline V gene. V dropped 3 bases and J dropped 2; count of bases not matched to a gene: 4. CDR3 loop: CASSHRTSGTYNEQFF. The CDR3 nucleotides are TGCGCCAGCAGCCACCGGACTAGCGGAACCTACAATGAGCAGTTCTTC.

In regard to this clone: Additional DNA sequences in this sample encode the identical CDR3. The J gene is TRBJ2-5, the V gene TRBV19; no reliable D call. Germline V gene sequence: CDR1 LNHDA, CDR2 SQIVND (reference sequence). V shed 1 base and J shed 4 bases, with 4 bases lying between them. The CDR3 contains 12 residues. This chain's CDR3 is CASSIGGETQYF. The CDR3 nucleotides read TGTGCCAGTAGTATAGGCGGAGAGACCCAGTACTTC.

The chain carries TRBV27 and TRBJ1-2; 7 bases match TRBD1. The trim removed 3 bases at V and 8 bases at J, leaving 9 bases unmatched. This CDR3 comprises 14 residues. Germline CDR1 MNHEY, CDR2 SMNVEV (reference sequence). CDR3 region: CASSFLGGAGGYTF. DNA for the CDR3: TGTGCCAGCAGTTTTTTAGGGGGCGCTGGCGGCTACACCTTC.

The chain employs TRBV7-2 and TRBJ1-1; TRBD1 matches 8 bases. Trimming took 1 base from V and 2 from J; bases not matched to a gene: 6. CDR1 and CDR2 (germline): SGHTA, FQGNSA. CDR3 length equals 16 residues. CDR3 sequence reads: CASSLDDRGFNTEAFF. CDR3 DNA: TGTGCCAGCAGCTTAGATGACAGGGGATTTAACACTGAAGCTTTCTTT.

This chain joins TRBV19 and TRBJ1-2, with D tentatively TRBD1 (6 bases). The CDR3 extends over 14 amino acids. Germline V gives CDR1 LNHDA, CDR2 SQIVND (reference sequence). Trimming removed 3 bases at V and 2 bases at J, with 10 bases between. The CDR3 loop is CASSITGLNYGYTF. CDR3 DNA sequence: TGTGCCAGTAGTATCACAGGGTTAAACTATGGCTACACCTTC. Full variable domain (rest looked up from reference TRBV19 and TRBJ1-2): DGGITQSPKYLFRKEGQNVTLSCEQNLNHDAMYWYRQDPGQGLRLIYYSQIVNDFQKGDIAEGYSVSREKKESFPLTVTSAQKNPTAFYLCASSITGLNYGYTFGSGTRLTVV.

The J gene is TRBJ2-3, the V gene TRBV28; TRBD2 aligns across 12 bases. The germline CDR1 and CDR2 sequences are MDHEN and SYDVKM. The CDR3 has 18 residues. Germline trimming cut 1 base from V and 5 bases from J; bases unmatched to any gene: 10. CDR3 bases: TGTGCCAGCAGTTTATTAGCCCGACTAGCGGGAGAAAGAGATACGCAGTATTTT. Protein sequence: CASSLLARLAGERDTQYF. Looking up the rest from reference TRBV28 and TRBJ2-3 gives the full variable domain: DVKVTQSSRYLVKRTGEKVFLECVQDMDHENMFWYRQDPGLGLRLIYFSYDVKMKEKGDIPEGYSVSREKKERFSLILESASTNQTSMYLCASSLLARLAGERDTQYFGPGTRLTVL.

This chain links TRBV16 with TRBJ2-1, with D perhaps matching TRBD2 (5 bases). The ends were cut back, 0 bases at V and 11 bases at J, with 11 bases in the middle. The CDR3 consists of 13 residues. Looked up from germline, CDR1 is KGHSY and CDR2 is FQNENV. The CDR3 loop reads CASSQSGVGKQFF. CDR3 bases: TGTGCCAGCAGCCAATCCGGGGTCGGAAAGCAGTTCTTC.

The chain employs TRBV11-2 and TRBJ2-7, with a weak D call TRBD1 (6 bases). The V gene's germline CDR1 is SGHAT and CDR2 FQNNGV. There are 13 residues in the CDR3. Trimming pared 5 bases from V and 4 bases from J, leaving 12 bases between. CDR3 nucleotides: TGTGCCAGCAGCGCGATACAGGGTTACGAGCAGTACTTC. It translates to CASSAIQGYEQYF.

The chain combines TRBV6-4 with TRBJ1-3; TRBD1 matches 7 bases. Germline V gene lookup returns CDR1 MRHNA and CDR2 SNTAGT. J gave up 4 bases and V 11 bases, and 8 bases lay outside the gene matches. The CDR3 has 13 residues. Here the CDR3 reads CAGKTGFGNTIYF. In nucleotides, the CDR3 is TGTGCCGGGAAGACAGGGTTCGGAAACACCATATATTTT.

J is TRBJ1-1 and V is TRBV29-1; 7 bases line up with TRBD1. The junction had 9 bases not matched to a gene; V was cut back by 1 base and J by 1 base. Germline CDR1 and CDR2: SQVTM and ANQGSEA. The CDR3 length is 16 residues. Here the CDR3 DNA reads TGCAGCGTTGAAGGGGGCAGGGGGTGGACGAACACTGAAGCTTTCTTT. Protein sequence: CSVEGGRGWTNTEAFF.

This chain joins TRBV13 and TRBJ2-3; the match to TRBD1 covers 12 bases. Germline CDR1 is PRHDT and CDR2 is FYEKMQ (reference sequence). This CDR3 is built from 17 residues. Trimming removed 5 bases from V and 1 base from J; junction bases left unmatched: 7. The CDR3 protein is CASSQGDRGLGTDTQYF. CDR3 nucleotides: TGTGCCAGCAGCCAAGGGGACAGGGGGCTTGGCACAGATACGCAGTATTTT.

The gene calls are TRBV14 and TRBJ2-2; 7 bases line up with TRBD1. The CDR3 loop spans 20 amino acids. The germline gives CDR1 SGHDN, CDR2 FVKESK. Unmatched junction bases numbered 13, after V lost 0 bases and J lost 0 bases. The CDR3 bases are TGTGCCAGCAGCCAAGATATTTGGAACAGGGGATTCCCGAACACCGGGGAGCTGTTTTTT. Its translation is CASSQDIWNRGFPNTGELFF.

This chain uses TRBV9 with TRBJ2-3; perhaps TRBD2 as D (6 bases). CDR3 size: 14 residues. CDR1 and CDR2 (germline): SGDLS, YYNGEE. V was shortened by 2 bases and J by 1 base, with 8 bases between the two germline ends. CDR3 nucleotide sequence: TGTGCCAGCAGCGTCTGGGGGGGCACAGATACGCAGTATTTT. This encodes CASSVWGGTDTQYF.

For the CDR3, the DNA is TGTGCCAGCAGCTTAAGGACTAGCGGGAGACTCAATGAGCAGTTCTTC. Its translation: CASSLRTSGRLNEQFF. This sequence joins TRBV13 and TRBJ2-1; 13 positions match TRBD2. The V and J ends lost 2 bases and 6 bases, in that order; junction bases with no gene match: 4. Germline CDR1 PRHDT, CDR2 FYEKMQ (reference sequence). This CDR3 contains 16 residues. The entire variable domain, with the rest obtained from reference TRBV13 and TRBJ2-1, is as follows: AAGVIQSPRHLIKEKRETATLKCYPIPRHDTVYWYQQGPGQDPQFLISFYEKMQSDKGSIPDRFSAQQFSDYHSELNMSSLELGDSALYFCASSLRTSGRLNEQFFGPGTRLTVL.

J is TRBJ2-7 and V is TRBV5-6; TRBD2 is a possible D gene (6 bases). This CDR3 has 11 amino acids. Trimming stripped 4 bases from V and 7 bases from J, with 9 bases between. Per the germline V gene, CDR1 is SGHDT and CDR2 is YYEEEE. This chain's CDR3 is CASSRGGEQYF. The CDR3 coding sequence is TGTGCCAGCAGCCGTGGGGGGGAGCAGTACTTC.

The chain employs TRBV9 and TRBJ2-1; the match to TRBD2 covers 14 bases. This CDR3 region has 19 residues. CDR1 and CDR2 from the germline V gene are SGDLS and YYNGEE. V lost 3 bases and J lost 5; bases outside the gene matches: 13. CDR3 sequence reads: CASSESRGTSGRRNNEQFF. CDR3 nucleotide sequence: TGTGCCAGCAGCGAGTCTCGAGGGACTAGCGGGAGAAGAAACAATGAGCAGTTCTTC.

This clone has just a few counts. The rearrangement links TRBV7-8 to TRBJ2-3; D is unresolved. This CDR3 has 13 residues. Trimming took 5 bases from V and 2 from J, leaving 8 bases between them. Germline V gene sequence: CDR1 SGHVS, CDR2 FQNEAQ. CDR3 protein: CASSAGTTDTQYF. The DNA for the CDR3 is TGTGCCAGCAGCGCCGGTACCACAGATACGCAGTATTTT.

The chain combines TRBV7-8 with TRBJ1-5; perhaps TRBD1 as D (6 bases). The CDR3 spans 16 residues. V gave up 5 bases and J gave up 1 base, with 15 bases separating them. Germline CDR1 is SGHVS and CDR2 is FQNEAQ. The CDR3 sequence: CASSTWTVRSNQPQHF. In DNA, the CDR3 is TGTGCCAGCAGCACCTGGACAGTCCGCAGCAATCAGCCCCAGCATTTT.

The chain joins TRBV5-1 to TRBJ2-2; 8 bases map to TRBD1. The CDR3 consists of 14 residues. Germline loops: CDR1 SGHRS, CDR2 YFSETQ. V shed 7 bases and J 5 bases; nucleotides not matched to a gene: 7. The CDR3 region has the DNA TGCGCCAGCCTCGGACAGGGCAGTACCGGGGAGCTGTTTTTT. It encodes CASLGQGSTGELFF.

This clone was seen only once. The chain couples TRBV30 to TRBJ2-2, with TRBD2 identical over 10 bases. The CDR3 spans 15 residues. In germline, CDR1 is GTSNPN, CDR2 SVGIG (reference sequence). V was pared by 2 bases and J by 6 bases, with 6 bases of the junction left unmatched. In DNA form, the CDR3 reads TGTGCCTGGAGTAGCACTAGCGGGATGGCCGGGGAGCTGTTTTTT. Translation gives CAWSSTSGMAGELFF. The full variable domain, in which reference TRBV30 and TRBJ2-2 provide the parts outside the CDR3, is SQTIHQWPATLVQPVGSPLSLECTVEGTSNPNLYWYRQAAGRGLQLLFYSVGIGQISSEVPQNLSASRPQDRQFILSSKKLLLSDSGFYLCAWSSTSGMAGELFFGEGSRLTVL.

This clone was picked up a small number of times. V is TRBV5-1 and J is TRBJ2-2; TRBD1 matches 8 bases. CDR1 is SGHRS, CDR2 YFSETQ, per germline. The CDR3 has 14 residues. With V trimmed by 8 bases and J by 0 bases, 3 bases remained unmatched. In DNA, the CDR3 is TGCGCCAGTAGACAGGGGACGAACACCGGGGAGCTGTTTTTT. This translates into CASRQGTNTGELFF.

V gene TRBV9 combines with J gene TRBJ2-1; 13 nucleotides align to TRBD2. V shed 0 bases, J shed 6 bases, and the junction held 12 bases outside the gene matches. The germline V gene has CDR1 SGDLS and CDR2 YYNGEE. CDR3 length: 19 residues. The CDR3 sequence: CASSVAGGLRLAGGNEQFF. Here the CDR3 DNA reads TGTGCCAGCAGCGTAGCTGGGGGCTTAAGACTAGCGGGAGGCAATGAGCAGTTCTTC.